This T cell receptor (beta chain) is drawn from a study of blood T cell repertoires in COVID-19. Study details: T cells, B-cell-depleted T cells, or PBMCs supplied cDNA or gDNA.

Enrolled through a virtual design, the participants were between roughly 18 and 100 years of age and came from about two dozen US areas. Categorization into cohorts depended on clinical history that participants reported. The data were produced by immunoSEQ multiplex PCR, yet TCRdb's version contains in-frame clones alone and is incomplete. The data show 220,000 or so clones, roughly four fifths seen once. The V gene lost 2 bases and the J gene lost 3 bases, with 16 bases spanning the gap. In germline, CDR1 is MNHEY, CDR2 SVGEGT. The CDR3 loop spans 16 amino acids. The chain joins TRBV6-2 or TRBV6-3 to TRBJ1-1; a possible D gene is TRBD1 (5 bases). Sequenced sample: PBMCs or T cells enriched from blood (not recorded which). The receptor was isolated from a woman in her thirties or forties with acute COVID-19. CDR3 bases: TGTGCCAGCAGTTACCCCCTCGGAGGGGTATACACTGAAGCTTTCTTT. Encoded protein: CASSYPLGGVYTEAFF.